This T cell receptor beta chain was recorded in a study of blood T cell repertoires in COVID-19. The CDR3 is 13 residues long. Germline V gene data show CDR1 as SNHLY and CDR2 as FYNNEI. V was cut by 7 bases and J by 8 bases, with 17 bases left in between. The repertoire was sequenced with immunoSEQ multiplex PCR; TCRdb's copy has only in-frame clones and lacks some. The table includes under 200,000 clones, around 82% detected once. This chain joins TRBV2 and TRBJ1-2; D gene uncertain. Sequencing was carried out using PBMCs or T cells enriched from blood (not recorded which). This receptor was identified in a woman aged 60-70 years with acute COVID-19. CDR3 in DNA: TGTGCCAGCACCGCTGTGGGAGTAGGGGGCTACACCTTC. Translation gives CASTAVGVGGYTF.